This T cell receptor (beta chain) was identified during a study of vaccination and CD4 T cells after COVID-19. Study context: Convalescent individuals numbered four females and six males, two being Hispanic. The authors used overlapping spike peptides from SARS-CoV-2, HCoV-NL63, HCoV-OC43 and HCoV-229E to stimulate cells.

This CDR3 region has 15 residues. The germline gives CDR1 MNHEY, CDR2 SVGEGT. This clonotype occurred once. Its antigen remains unidentified. Sequenced with the Oncomine TCR Beta short-read assay was DNA taken from cultured CD4+ T cells. TCRdb passed the PCR reads through MiXCR, listing each CDR3 protein once. The data show about 15,000 distinct CDR3 sequences, 52% seen once. Treatment described: approximately 9-day PBMC culture with coronavirus spike peptide pools or control peptides (ViraFEST assay). With about 9 days of culture completed, CD4+ T cells were isolated by negative selection. Notes on the study in general: Reactive clone data from convalescent patients indicated a median of approximately 90% appearing only post-vaccination.

The chain carries TRBV6-2 or TRBV6-3 and TRBJ2-7; 10 bases map to TRBD1. The closer fit of TRBJ2-5 to the DNA end suggests the J call may be wrong. The clonotype was recovered from a human donor who had recovered from COVID-19. The sample was CD4+ T cells from blood, cultured in vitro. DNA of the CDR3: TGTGCCAGCAGTTCCGGACAGGGGGGGGAAGAGACCCAGTACTTC. This encodes CASSSGQGGEETQYF.